This entry lists 3 T cell receptor beta chains sequenced from one sample in a study of PD-L1 blockade in urothelial cancer listed by TCRdb under 2017. Receptor libraries were prepared by the immunoSEQ multiplex PCR assay. In TCRdb, the immuneACCESS table is reduced to in-frame sequences with V and J assigned. These tables do not hold every clone; where another copy was compared, an unresolved V gene accounts for under half, and the others remain unexplained. For this sample the table gives 45,000 to 65,000 clones, of which over 75% were detected only once. The top ten hold about 6% of the sample. The source was PBMCs, collected around atezolizumab (anti-PD-L1) treatment. The receptors stem from a man aged 40-55 years with urothelial cancer.

The gene calls are TRBV19 and TRBJ2-7; perhaps TRBD2 as D (6 bases). The CDR3 sequence is 15 residues long. Trimming pared 3 bases from V and 3 bases from J, leaving 15 bases between. Germline V gene data show CDR1 as LNHDA and CDR2 as SQIVND (reference sequence). In DNA form, the CDR3 reads TGTGCCAGTAGTATTTATAGCGGACCTTTCTACGAGCAGTACTTC. This gives the protein CASSIYSGPFYEQYF.

The chain uses TRBV4-3 and TRBJ2-7; 7 nucleotides align to TRBD1. The CDR3 sequence is 16 residues long. From germline, CDR1 is LGHNA and CDR2 YSLEER. V dropped 0 bases and J dropped 1; count of bases not matched to a gene: 6. The CDR3 here is CASSQEDGGQSYEQYF. The DNA for the CDR3 is TGCGCCAGCAGCCAAGAGGATGGGGGACAGTCCTACGAGCAGTACTTC.

The chain employs TRBV5-1 and TRBJ1-6, with a weak D call TRBD1 (5 bases). Germline V gene sequence: CDR1 SGHRS, CDR2 YFSETQ. V lost 4 bases, J lost 9 bases, and 14 bases lay in between. The CDR3 loop spans 14 amino acids. CDR3 DNA: TGCGCCAGCAGCGGGGGGGGAACGCCTTCACCCCTCCACTTT. It codes for CASSGGGTPSPLHF.